This T cell receptor (beta chain) was profiled in a study of identical twins. One entry per CDR3 protein results from TCRdb running MiXCR on the 5' RACE reads. Altogether approximately 1.8 million distinct CDR3 sequences are present, less than 40% being singletons, with the ten largest covering less than 0.35%. Germline V gives CDR1 SNHLY, CDR2 FYNNEI. V dropped 3 bases and J dropped 2; count of bases not matched to a gene: 8. The CDR3 covers 16 residues. Overall study results and limits: Conclusions were drawn cross-sectionally by statistical analysis, without following the same donors.

Note on this clonotype: Its antigen remains unknown.

Material: cord blood. This chain links TRBV2 with TRBJ2-3; 7 bases line up with TRBD1. The TCR comes from a newborn girl in good health. CDR3 DNA sequence: TGTGCCAGCAGTGAGGAGACAGGGAAGTACACAGATACGCAGTATTTT. This sequence encodes CASSEETGKYTDTQYF.